This T cell receptor beta chain is from a study of a mutant IDH1 vaccine in newly diagnosed glioma. Turning to the study itself: The patients received vaccinations eight times, in weeks 1, 3, 5, 7, 11, 15, 19 and 23. Those enrolled had earlier been treated with radiotherapy, temozolomide, or both, mostly both. Study-wide results and limits: Patients mounted vaccine-induced immune responses in about 92% of cases.

The time point was: week 11, during vaccination. Vaccinated patients received 300 ug of mutant IDH1 20-mer peptide per dose, with topical imiquimod. The method was immunoSEQ multiplex PCR; TCRdb's version includes in-frame clones alone and lacks a portion of them. The sample consists of over 95,000 clones, roughly 90% of them appearing once. The germline V and J ends were trimmed by 8 bases and 4 bases, with 14 bases remaining between them. The germline V gene encodes CDR1 MNHNS and CDR2 SASEGT. This CDR3 is 14 amino acids long. On this clone: Its antigen is not identified.

Sequences were derived from PBMCs, sampled from a glioma patient whose treatment included an IDH1 peptide vaccine. This receptor was taken from a woman aged 45-59 years with glioma. The gene calls are TRBV6-1 and TRBJ1-4; no clear D gene. The CDR3 sequence is CASLPQRNNEKLFF. The DNA of the CDR3 is TGTGCCAGCCTTCCACAGCGTAATAATGAAAAACTGTTTTTT.